This TCR beta chain was sequenced in a study of CD8+ T cells in alopecia areata. Peripheral blood samples and lesional scalp punch biopsies were obtained from alopecia areata patients. Germline assignment: CDR1 SGHAT and CDR2 FQNNGV. The CDR3 runs 13 residues. Trimming removed 3 bases from V and 4 bases from J, with 7 bases in between. RNA extraction was followed by reverse transcription into cDNA, which acted as the sequencing template. Libraries were prepared by immunoSEQ multiplex PCR; TCRdb keeps only in-frame clonotypes and omits some of them. The data contain 150,000 to 200,000 clones, roughly 60% of them singletons.

The receptor's source is a human donor with alopecia areata. The chain couples TRBV11-2 to TRBJ1-5; no firm D call. The source material was CD4+ T cells sorted from blood, sampled at week 0. CDR3 DNA sequence: TGTGCCAGCAGCTTCTACCTTAATCAGCCCCAGCATTTT. Translation: CASSFYLNQPQHF.